Given below is one T cell receptor (beta chain) in context. Antigen unknown. This specimen belongs to a study of cytomegalovirus exposure and HLA in healthy donors. Overall study context: The roughly 100 million unique TCR beta sequences, from roughly 180 million T cells, were found by an earlier analysis.

PCR was performed using 60 Vbeta and 13 Jbeta primers. Produced via immunoSEQ multiplex PCR; TCRdb's table is partial and in-frame only. The sample lists 200,000 or so clones, roughly 83% seen once, with approximately 0.26% in the top ten. J gave up 5 bases and V 0 bases, and 4 bases lay outside the gene matches. Germline V gives CDR1 SGHNT, CDR2 YYREEE (reference sequence). The CDR3 spans 15 residues. Study results and limitations: Presence/absence analysis assumed near-uniform sequencing depth across donors. The study listed under 200 cytomegalovirus-associated TCR beta chains. A classifier reportedly called cytomegalovirus status with high sensitivity and specificity.

The sample consisted of PBMCs. The TCR originated in a boy younger than 18 in good health and CMV-seronegative. V and J are TRBV5-4 and TRBJ2-7; 11 nucleotides agree with TRBD2. The chain's CDR3 is CASSLAGLAVDEQYF. CDR3 in DNA: TGTGCCAGCAGCTTGGCGGGACTAGCGGTAGACGAGCAGTACTTC. The full variable domain, rest sourced from reference TRBV5-4 and TRBJ2-7, is ETGVTQSPTHLIKTRGQQVTLRCSSQSGHNTVSWYQQALGQGPQFIFQYYREEENGRGNFPPRFSGLQFPNYSSELNVNALELDDSALYLCASSLAGLAVDEQYFGPGTRLTVT.